The present TCR beta chain was sequenced within a study of shared clonotypes between healthy human individuals. The length of the CDR3 is 13 residues. The V segment lost 4 bases and the J segment 3 bases; nucleotides outside the gene matches: 1. Per the germline V gene, CDR1 is SGHRS and CDR2 is YFSETQ. Clones were read by immunoSEQ multiplex PCR, and TCRdb kept only the in-frame ones, dropping some. The table lists roughly 2 million clones, around 95% of them singletons. The rearrangement uses TRBV5-1 and TRBJ1-2; 9 nucleotides line up with TRBD1. The TCR originated in a young man in good health. Source material: naive CD4+ T cells sorted from blood. Noted subset: CD45RA+ positively selected. The CDR3 is CASSGDRDYGYTF. CDR3 coding DNA: TGCGCCAGCAGCGGGGACAGGGACTATGGCTACACCTTC. The complete variable domain, with remaining parts taken from reference TRBV5-1 and TRBJ1-2, reads KAGVTQTPRYLIKTRGQQVTLSCSPISGHRSVSWYQQTPGQGLQFLFEYFSETQRNKGNFPGRFSGRQFSNSRSEMNVSTLELGDSALYLCASSGDRDYGYTFGSGTRLTVV.